The 23 T cell receptor beta chains below come from one sample, sequenced in a study of T cells after yellow fever vaccination. TCRdb processed the 5' RACE reads anew with MiXCR; each CDR3 protein has one entry. In the table there are 300,000 to 400,000 distinct CDR3 sequences, roughly an eighth of which are singletons. The starting material was CD4+ T cells sorted from PBMCs, obtained 15 days after the yellow fever booster vaccination. The receptors come from a man aged 18 to 29 who received the YFV17D yellow fever vaccine.

This chain joins TRBV12-3 or TRBV12-4 and TRBJ2-5; D is possibly TRBD1 (6 bases). The CDR3 sequence is 14 residues long. Trimming removed 4 bases from V and 2 bases from J, with 11 bases in between. The CDR3 sequence is CASSSSDRQETQYF. CDR3 DNA: TGTGCCAGCAGTTCGTCCGACAGGCAAGAGACCCAGTACTTC.

A few counts support this clonotype. The chain carries TRBV4-1 and TRBJ2-1, with D uncertain. The CDR3 extends over 15 amino acids. Trimming took off 0 bases at V and 0 bases at J, with 6 bases between the two ends. The germline V gene encodes CDR1 MGHRA and CDR2 YSYEKL. CDR3 in DNA: TGCGCCAGCAGCCAAGATCGGATCTCCTACAATGAGCAGTTCTTC. Residues: CASSQDRISYNEQFF.

This chain joins TRBV7-3 and TRBJ2-5; 7 positions match TRBD2. This CDR3 is 15 amino acids long. Germline trimming cut 5 bases from V and 6 bases from J; bases unmatched to any gene: 12. Germline V CDR1 and CDR2: SGHTA, FQGTGA. The CDR3 protein is CASSPGGGSLQTQYF. The CDR3 nucleotides read TGTGCCAGCAGCCCTGGGGGGGGGTCGCTACAGACCCAGTACTTC.

This clonotype was seen at least ten times. This chain links TRBV7-2 with TRBJ2-3; D is possibly TRBD2 (6 bases). There are 13 residues in the CDR3. CDR1 is SGHTA, CDR2 FQGNSA, per germline. The V end lost 3 bases, the J end lost 9 bases, and 13 bases lay between the germline ends. CDR3 in amino acids: CASSLEEGPTQYF. The CDR3 nucleotides are TGTGCCAGCAGCTTGGAGGAGGGACCCACGCAGTATTTT.

This chain links TRBV28 with TRBJ2-2; D may be TRBD2 (6 bases). The CDR3 has 17 amino acids. V lost 5 bases, J lost 0 bases, and 16 bases lay in between. Per germline, CDR1 MDHEN and CDR2 SYDVKM. For the CDR3, the DNA is TGTGCCAGCAGTCCGGAGAGGCGGGACGCGAACACCGGGGAGCTGTTTTTT. Translating it yields CASSPERRDANTGELFF.

The genes are TRBV11-2 and TRBJ2-5; D call uncertain. Trimming left V 5 bases short and J 5 bases short, with 12 bases between. Germline assignment: CDR1 SGHAT and CDR2 FQNNGV. The CDR3 is 13 residues long. The CDR3 spells CASSRTYPETQYF. CDR3 DNA: TGTGCCAGCAGCCGGACGTACCCGGAGACCCAGTACTTC.

There are many counts of this clonotype. This chain uses TRBV27 with TRBJ2-3; TRBD2 matches 9 bases. This CDR3 comprises 16 residues. Germline V gives CDR1 MNHEY, CDR2 SMNVEV (reference sequence). Trimming removed 1 base from V and 8 bases from J; junction bases left unmatched: 10. DNA for the CDR3: TGTGCCAGCAGTTTATTTGGCGGGGGGGTATCAGGTACGCAGTATTTT. This sequence encodes CASSLFGGGVSGTQYF.

The chain has TRBV20-1 and TRBJ1-5; tentative D call: TRBD1 (5 bases). V dropped 6 bases and J dropped 6 bases, with 15 bases sitting between them. In germline, CDR1 is DFQATT, CDR2 SNEGSKA (reference sequence). There are 13 residues in the CDR3. The CDR3 region is CSALGGAGQPQHF. CDR3 in DNA: TGCAGTGCCCTTGGCGGGGCCGGTCAGCCCCAGCATTTT.

This clonotype was seen at least ten times. V usage is TRBV7-3 and J usage is TRBJ2-7; D remains unclear. The CDR3 loop spans 15 amino acids. Germline loops: CDR1 SGHTA, CDR2 FQGTGA. Between the trimmed V and J ends, which lost 0 bases and 1 base, there was a span of 10 bases. CDR3 DNA: TGTGCCAGCAGCTTAACGGGCCAGCAGTCCTACGAGCAGTACTTC. Amino acid sequence: CASSLTGQQSYEQYF.

This chain connects TRBV21-1 to TRBJ2-6; the table's TRBD1 call for D was not verified on the DNA. TRBV21-1 is deemed a pseudogene. The CDR3 is 15 residues long. The CDR3 is CPNDGFQAPDNVLTF. For the CDR3, the DNA is TGTCCGAACGACGGATTTCAGGCCCCTGACAACGTCCTGACTTTC.

The V call is TRBV18, the J call TRBJ1-3, with TRBD1 matching over 7 bases. The CDR3 loop spans 18 amino acids. In germline, CDR1 is KGHSH, CDR2 LQKENI. The V and J ends lost 6 bases and 0 bases, in that order; junction bases with no gene match: 14. CDR3 coding DNA: TGTGCCAGCTCTCCCCGGACAGGAACCGCCTCCTCTGGAAACACCATATATTTT. As protein: CASSPRTGTASSGNTIYF.

This clonotype has a count of ten or more. The chain couples TRBV4-1 to TRBJ1-2; TRBD1 aligns across 8 bases. The ends lost 3 bases at V and 5 bases at J; junction bases unmatched: 8. Germline-derived CDR1 and CDR2 are MGHRA and YSYEKL. The CDR3 is 15 residues long. The CDR3 reads CASSQEDRVRYGYTF. In DNA form, the CDR3 reads TGCGCCAGCAGCCAGGAGGACAGGGTTCGGTATGGCTACACCTTC.

The CDR3 nucleotides read TGTGCCAGCAGCTCACGACAGGCGTTAGGGGGCTACACCTTC. Translation: CASSSRQALGGYTF. The chain joins TRBV7-9 to TRBJ1-2; tentative D call: TRBD1 (6 bases). The germline V gene encodes CDR1 SEHNR and CDR2 FQNEAQ (reference sequence). V lost 4 bases and J lost 8, with 17 bases in between. The CDR3 length is 14 residues.

The gene calls are TRBV18 and TRBJ1-1; D perhaps matches TRBD1 (5 bases). Per germline, CDR1 KGHSH and CDR2 LQKENI. V was clipped by 4 bases and J by 6 bases, with 24 bases between them. The CDR3 sequence is 17 residues long. The CDR3 loop reads CASSLTRVGPPGAEAFF. DNA for the CDR3: TGTGCCAGCTCACTGACCCGAGTGGGTCCCCCGGGGGCTGAAGCTTTCTTT.

The chain is built from TRBV6-1 and TRBJ2-1; 9 bases are a match to TRBD2. The germline CDR1 and CDR2 sequences are MNHNS and SASEGT. This CDR3 is 17 amino acids long. V lost 1 base and J lost 7; bases outside the gene matches: 11. The CDR3 bases are TGTGCCAGCAGTGAAGTCCCTCGGGCGGGGGGGTGGAATGAGCAGTTCTTC. It translates to CASSEVPRAGGWNEQFF.

In its sample, this clonotype was seen a few times. This rearrangement joins TRBV5-1 to TRBJ2-5; tentatively, D is TRBD2 (6 bases). V lost 0 bases and J 1 base, leaving 13 bases between the germline ends. The length of the CDR3 is 16 residues. Germline V gene data show CDR1 as SGHRS and CDR2 as YFSETQ. This chain's CDR3 is CASSLGFSGTQETQYF. CDR3 nucleotides: TGCGCCAGCAGCTTGGGGTTTAGCGGTACCCAAGAGACCCAGTACTTC.

The chain links TRBV7-2 to TRBJ2-5, with 10 nucleotides matching TRBD1. Losses at the gene ends were 5 bases for V and 5 bases for J; bases not matched to a gene: 5. CDR3 size: 14 residues. CDR1 and CDR2 from the germline V gene are SGHTA and FQGNSA. This CDR3 is CASSRDRGWETQYF. The CDR3 region has the DNA TGTGCCAGCAGCCGGGACAGGGGTTGGGAGACCCAGTACTTC.

This clonotype was counted only a few times. This chain uses TRBV6-2 or TRBV6-3 with TRBJ2-5, with 8 bases matching TRBD2. This CDR3 is built from 15 residues. V lost 4 bases and J lost 5; bases outside the gene matches: 9. Germline-derived CDR1 and CDR2 are MNHEY and SVGEGT. As DNA, the CDR3 is TGTGCCAGCAGTTCCTGGAGCGGGGGAGAGGAGACCCAGTACTTC. Translation: CASSSWSGGEETQYF.

This clonotype turned up a few times. V usage is TRBV30 and J usage is TRBJ2-7; D remains unclear. From germline, CDR1 is GTSNPN and CDR2 SVGIG (reference sequence). The CDR3 sequence is 14 residues long. V shed 5 bases and J shed 4 bases, with 18 bases lying between them. CDR3 sequence (DNA): TGTGCCTGGGCGATCGGTCCAGCTAGGTACGAGCAGTACTTC. Translation gives CAWAIGPARYEQYF.

The chain couples TRBV4-2 to TRBJ2-7; TRBD1 matches at 7 bases. The trim removed 4 bases at V and 4 bases at J, leaving 7 bases unmatched. Germline V gene lookup returns CDR1 LGHNA and CDR2 YNFKEQ. The CDR3 sequence is 14 residues long. The CDR3 region has the DNA TGTGCCAGCAGCCCTGGGACAGAGCTATACGAGCAGTACTTC. Translating it yields CASSPGTELYEQYF.

V is TRBV6-6 and J is TRBJ2-2, with 9 bases matching TRBD2. The CDR3 is made up of 13 amino acids. The V gene's germline CDR1 is MNHNY and CDR2 SVGAGI (reference sequence). V dropped 4 bases and J dropped 7; count of bases not matched to a gene: 1. The CDR3 protein is CASSLRGGGELFF. The CDR3 bases are TGTGCCAGCAGTTTGCGGGGGGGCGGGGAGCTGTTTTTT.

The V and J genes are TRBV7-2 and TRBJ1-2, with a weak D call TRBD1 (5 bases). Germline V gene lookup returns CDR1 SGHTA and CDR2 FQGNSA. V lost 6 bases, J lost 0 bases, and 17 bases lay in between. CDR3 size: 16 residues. CDR3 sequence: CASSRGYLEANYGYTF. CDR3 nucleotide sequence: TGTGCCAGCAGTCGGGGCTATCTCGAAGCTAACTATGGCTACACCTTC.

This clonotype was counted many times. The rearrangement uses TRBV20-1 and TRBJ2-1; TRBD2 matches at 10 bases. The V segment lost 0 bases and the J segment 2 bases; nucleotides outside the gene matches: 1. The CDR3 is made up of 15 amino acids. The germline V gene encodes CDR1 DFQATT and CDR2 SNEGSKA (reference sequence). CDR3 loop: CSARELAGAYNEQFF. The CDR3 DNA follows: TGCAGTGCTAGAGAGCTAGCGGGGGCCTACAATGAGCAGTTCTTC.